This T cell receptor (beta chain) originates from a study of CD8+CD57+ T cells in acquired aplastic anemia. This clonotype was detected a few times. It was patients with CD8+CD57+ cell expansion by flow cytometry who were chosen for sequencing. CDR3 and TCR beta VDJ profiling relied on a genomic DNA template. TCRdb recomputed calls from the reads with MiXCR, one row per CDR3 protein. The sample holds approximately 98,000 distinct CDR3 sequences, roughly 70% seen once. Germline lookup yields CDR1 SGDLS and CDR2 YYNGEE. Trimming removed 4 bases from V and 2 bases from J, with 12 bases in between. The CDR3 runs to 14 residues.

Sequences were obtained from sorted CD4+, CD8+, or CD8+CD57+ T cells (not recorded which) from PBMCs. The receptor's source is a human donor with aplastic anemia. This sequence joins TRBV9 and TRBJ1-1; unclear D gene. CDR3 bases: TGTGCCAGCAGCCCCTGGACCGAAAACACTGAAGCTTTCTTT. Protein sequence: CASSPWTENTEAFF. The full variable domain, completed using reference TRBV9 and TRBJ1-1, is DSGVTQTPKHLITATGQRVTLRCSPRSGDLSVYWYQQSLDQGLQFLIQYYNGEERAKGNILERFSAQQFPDLHSELNLSSLELGDSALYFCASSPWTENTEAFFGQGTRLTVV.